This record covers a single TCR beta chain. These data belong to a study of blood T cell repertoires in COVID-19. The wider study: PBMCs, B-cell-depleted T cells, or T cells were the source of the cDNA or gDNA that made up the material.

TCRdb keeps only in-frame clones here, not all; method: immunoSEQ multiplex PCR. The sample lists approximately 500,000 clones, 70% to 90% occurring once. This CDR3 is 13 amino acids long. V lost 5 bases and J lost 7, with 14 bases in between. Germline V gene sequence: CDR1 LNHDA, CDR2 SQIVND (reference sequence). Patients in Seattle were enrolled during active infection, then followed longitudinally. Sequenced material: peripheral blood. V usage is TRBV19 and J usage is TRBJ1-2; a possible D gene is TRBD1 (6 bases). This receptor was taken from a woman aged 50 to 60 with COVID-19, enrolled during active disease. The CDR3 sequence: CASSPTGSGGYTF. DNA for the CDR3: TGTGCCAGTAGTCCTACAGGGAGTGGTGGCTACACCTTC.